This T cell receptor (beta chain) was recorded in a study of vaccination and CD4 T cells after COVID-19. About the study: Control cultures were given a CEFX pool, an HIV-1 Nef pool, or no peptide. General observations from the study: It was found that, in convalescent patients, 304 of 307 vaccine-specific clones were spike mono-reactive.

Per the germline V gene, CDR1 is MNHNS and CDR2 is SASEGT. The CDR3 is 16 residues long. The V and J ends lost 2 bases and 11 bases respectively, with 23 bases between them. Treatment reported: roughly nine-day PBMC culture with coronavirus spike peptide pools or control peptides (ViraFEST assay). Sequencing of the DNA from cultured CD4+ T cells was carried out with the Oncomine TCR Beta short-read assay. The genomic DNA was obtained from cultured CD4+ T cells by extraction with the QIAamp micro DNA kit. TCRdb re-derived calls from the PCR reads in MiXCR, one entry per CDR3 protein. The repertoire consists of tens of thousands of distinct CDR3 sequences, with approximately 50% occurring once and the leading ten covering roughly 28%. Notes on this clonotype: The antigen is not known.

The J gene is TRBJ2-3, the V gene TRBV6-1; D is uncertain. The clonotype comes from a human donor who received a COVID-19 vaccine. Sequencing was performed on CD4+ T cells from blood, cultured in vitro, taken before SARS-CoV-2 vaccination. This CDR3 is CASSENGYRAASGQYF. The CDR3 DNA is TGTGCCAGCAGTGAAAACGGGTACCGGGCGGCGTCAGGGCAGTATTTT.